This TCR beta chain was observed in a study of T-cell reconstitution after alpha-beta-depleted transplantation in children. General study points: After transplant, high TCRbeta diversity at day 60 in some patients arose from surviving recipient T cells and thymic progenitors.

V shed 1 base, J shed 13 bases, and the junction held 5 bases outside the gene matches. Per germline, CDR1 KGHDR and CDR2 SFDVKD. There are 14 residues in the CDR3. This clonotype was observed many times. Its cognate antigen is unknown. Unique molecular identifiers were incorporated during preparation of the TCRbeta library. Via MiXCR, TCRdb re-called the PCR reads, giving one row per CDR3 protein. Of about 350,000 distinct CDR3 sequences in the sample, 15% to 20% are singletons; the top ten hold approximately 38%. Sequencing used PBMCs, mostly from graft donor cells, obtained 360 days after TCRalphabeta/CD19-depleted stem cell transplant. This TCR was sampled from a male patient aged 2 to 9 who had a stem cell transplant for acute lymphoblastic leukemia, so the T cells may come from the graft donor. The chain has TRBV24-1 and TRBJ2-2; 10 nucleotides line up with TRBD1. In DNA form, the CDR3 reads TGTGCCACCAGTGATTTCGCCCGGGACAGGGGGCTGTTTTTT. Protein sequence: CATSDFARDRGLFF.